This TCR beta chain was observed in a study of Tregs in tolerant kidney transplant recipients (dated by TCRdb to the late 2010s). For the wider study: The transplants used related donors with nonmyeloablative bone marrow transplantation, and mixed chimerism in the human trials was transient. TCRbeta sequencing was used in the study to identify donor-specific regulatory T cells before combined kidney and bone marrow transplantation, and the identified cells were then tracked after transplant. General conclusions and limits of the study: Although technical replication error seemed to be minimal, the question of biological reproducibility was not addressed directly. Expanding Tregs with activated donor B cells appeared to identify the most biologically relevant and donor-specific TCRbeta repertoire. PCR primers changed over time for some patients, so nucleotide-level comparison across those patients' samples was not possible. Donor-specific Treg expansion exceeded global Treg expansion in tolerant patients, suggesting antigen-driven rather than nonspecific expansion. Because the study included only a small number of patients, the results must be confirmed in larger populations and under other immunosuppression protocols.

With respect to this clone: What this receptor recognizes is not known. Per-base qualities were not stored, and no clone one base away is much larger.

Genomic DNA was extracted from sorted cells with the QIAGEN DNeasy Blood and Tissue Kit for TCRbeta CDR3 sequencing. High-throughput TCRbeta CDR3 sequencing, including PCR amplification with bias correction and internal controls, was performed commercially through immunoSEQ. The study's processing was this. A unique productive TCRbeta sequence was defined by the CDR3 nucleotide sequence when primers matched, and otherwise by the CDR3 amino acid sequence together with the Vbeta and Jbeta genes. To correct for sorting error, sequences found in more than one sorted population at a frequency ratio of 2:1 or less were discarded, and the remaining shared sequences were assigned to the population with the higher frequency. A sequence was defined as donor-reactive if the sequence was expanded at least 5-fold in CFSE-low cells compared with unstimulated cells and had a frequency of at least 0.01% in CFSE-low cells. Jensen-Shannon divergence calculated on the top 100 TCRbeta sequences ranked by frequency was used to measure repertoire divergence. For samples with multiple sequencing runs, sorting error was corrected in each run separately before the runs were combined. TCRdb stores this immuneACCESS table with in-frame sequences only. Part of the clones is absent; in the studies checked, under half of the shortfall reflects unresolved V genes, and no reason is known for the rest. D and trimming were read from the DNA, whereas the V and J calls and clone size are those reported in that table. Across this sample there are 60,000 to 75,000 clones, with around 85% seen only once. The top ten clones comprise roughly 2% of the sample.

According to the study, the label for this sample's time point signals: blood sample drawn before combined kidney and bone marrow transplant. Thawed PBMCs were FACS-sorted into unstimulated Tregs (CD4+CD25+CD127-), CD4+ non-Tregs (CD4+CD25-), CD4 cells and CD8 cells. Prior to Treg sorting, thawed PBMCs were rested overnight with approximately 200 IU/ml IL-2 at 37 degrees C. The patients were a few recipients of combined kidney and bone marrow transplants from the ITN036ST trial, and samples were available only from these trial subjects. Healthy control blood was separated into PBMCs by Ficoll density gradient and cryopreserved, and patient PBMCs were collected both before and after transplant. V is cut back by 7 bases and J by 4 bases, with 8 bases in the junction unmatched. Spanning cysteine to phenylalanine, the CDR3 consists of 14 amino acids. Only the CDR3 DNA stays, 42 bases, in frame from base 1. According to the germline V gene, CDR1 reads MNHNS and CDR2 reads SASEGT.

The sequence joins TRBV6-1 to TRBJ2-5, with 8 bases aligning to TRBD2. Material: Tregs from blood, obtained before the transplant. This sequence was found in a human donor who received a combined kidney and bone marrow transplant. CDR3 sequence: CASNLGGGRETQYF. In nucleotide form, the sequence is TGTGCCAGCAACCTCGGGGGGGGAAGAGAGACCCAGTACTTC.